This is a list of T cell receptor beta chains from one sample in a study of T-cell memory formation after mild COVID-19. TCRdb used MiXCR to reprocess the 5' RACE reads, holding one entry per CDR3 protein. The sample records 280,000 or so distinct CDR3 sequences, roughly 18% being singletons. The sample was PBMCs or a T cell subset sorted from them (not recorded which). Receptor source: a man between 18 and 29 years old who had mild COVID-19 (a few samples of this study predate the infection). Cell type and time point are not known. CDR3s include the opening cysteine and the closing phenylalanine or tryptophan. Each record gives: V gene, D gene, clone size, J gene, CDR3 protein, CDR3 DNA. A D gene is named only where the DNA matches it firmly. Clone size is not always given. Where it is, it says once, few, many or a class for expanded clones.

TRBV5-1	TRBD1	-	TRBJ1-1	CASRDGTGVSTEAFF	TGCGCCAGCAGAGATGGGACAGGGGTATCCACTGAAGCTTTCTTT
TRBV12-3/TRBV12-4	-	many	TRBJ2-7	CASSSGGGSSYEQYF	TGTGCCAGCAGTTCAGGGGGCGGGAGCTCCTACGAGCAGTACTTC
TRBV4-3	-	many	TRBJ2-5	CASSQGGVGETQYF	TGCGCCAGCAGCCAAGGTGGGGTCGGAGAGACCCAGTACTTC
TRBV3-1	-	few	TRBJ2-2	CASSQETRTGELFF	TGTGCCAGCAGCCAAGAGACCCGAACTGGGGAGCTGTTTTTT
TRBV12-3/TRBV12-4	TRBD1	-	TRBJ1-2	CASSFRTGVRYTF	TGTGCCAGCAGTTTCCGGACAGGGGTACGCTACACCTTC
TRBV18	-	-	TRBJ2-3	CASSLDLGRTDTQYF	TGTGCCAGCTCACTCGATTTAGGGCGCACAGATACGCAGTATTTT
TRBV12-3/TRBV12-4	TRBD2	many	TRBJ2-1	CASSLGLAPSGEQFF	TGTGCCAGCAGCCTGGGACTAGCCCCCTCAGGGGAGCAGTTCTTC
TRBV29-1	-	few	TRBJ1-1	CTARSRTNTEAFF	TGCACCGCTCGGTCCCGGACGAACACTGAAGCTTTCTTT
TRBV9	-	few	TRBJ2-1	CASSVVSGTYNEQFF	TGTGCCAGCAGCGTAGTGTCGGGCACCTACAATGAGCAGTTCTTC
TRBV5-1	TRBD1	-	TRBJ1-1	CASNTGTAGTEAFF	TGCGCCAGCAACACCGGGACAGCCGGCACTGAAGCTTTCTTT
TRBV3-1	TRBD1	once	TRBJ1-1	CASSPGDRDAFF	TGTGCCAGCAGCCCTGGGGACAGGGACGCTTTCTTT
TRBV6-5	-	many	TRBJ2-3	CASRERRSGTDTQYF	TGTGCCAGCAGAGAACGGAGGTCGGGCACAGATACGCAGTATTTT
TRBV4-3	TRBD1	many	TRBJ1-5	CASSQVWTGTLREPQHF	TGCGCCAGCAGCCAAGTTTGGACAGGGACCCTGCGGGAGCCCCAGCATTTT
TRBV4-1	-	-	TRBJ1-5	CASSLPGRGGQPQHF	TGCGCCAGCAGCCTCCCGGGTAGGGGGGGTCAGCCCCAGCATTTT
TRBV3-1	-	few	TRBJ2-2	CASSQPQGGELFF	TGTGCCAGCAGCCAGCCCCAGGGGGGGGAGCTGTTTTTT
TRBV18	TRBD1	-	TRBJ2-7	CASSHTGQGAGEQYF	TGTGCCAGCTCACATACCGGACAGGGGGCGGGCGAGCAGTACTTC
TRBV19	-	-	TRBJ1-6	CASSYGTVNSPLHF	TGTGCCAGTAGTTACGGGACGGTAAATTCACCCCTCCACTTT
TRBV28	-	few	TRBJ1-5	CASRKTDYSNQPQHF	TGTGCCAGCAGAAAGACAGATTATAGCAATCAGCCCCAGCATTTT
TRBV18	-	few	TRBJ2-3	CASSFRGASTDTQYF	TGTGCCAGCTCATTCCGGGGGGCCTCCACAGATACGCAGTATTTT
TRBV12-3/TRBV12-4	-	-	TRBJ2-7	CASSFRRDRAYEQYF	TGTGCCAGCAGTTTCCGGAGAGACAGAGCCTACGAGCAGTACTTC
TRBV6-1	-	-	TRBJ2-2	CASSPMTGPNTGELFF	TGTGCCAGCAGTCCAATGACAGGTCCGAACACCGGGGAGCTGTTTTTT
TRBV7-6	-	few	TRBJ1-1	CASSLVIGDRGTEAFF	TGTGCCAGCAGCTTAGTAATTGGCGATCGGGGCACTGAAGCTTTCTTT
TRBV4-1	-	-	TRBJ1-5	CASSQVPRSNQPQHF	TGCGCCAGCAGCCAAGTCCCGCGGAGCAATCAGCCCCAGCATTTT
TRBV7-3	TRBD2	few	TRBJ2-1	CASSPQRERGRLFF	TGTGCCAGCAGCCCCCAAAGGGAGCGGGGACGGCTGTTCTTC
TRBV6-6	-	-	TRBJ2-7	CASNQSGQRKYEQYF	TGTGCCAGCAATCAATCGGGACAAAGAAAGTACGAGCAGTACTTC
TRBV20-1	-	few	TRBJ1-2	CSARAGTVNYGYTF	TGCAGTGCTAGGGCGGGGACGGTAAACTATGGCTACACCTTC
TRBV6-2/TRBV6-3	-	few	TRBJ1-5	CASRPTNGQPQHF	TGTGCCAGCAGACCCACTAACGGTCAGCCCCAGCATTTT
TRBV7-9	-	-	TRBJ1-1	CASSRSMGTEAFF	TGTGCCAGCAGCCGTAGCATGGGGACTGAAGCTTTCTTT
TRBV6-2/TRBV6-3	-	-	TRBJ2-7	CASSFSVGSYEQYF	TGTGCCAGCAGTTTTTCTGTCGGCTCCTACGAGCAGTACTTC
TRBV20-1	-	-	TRBJ2-5	CSAPLRGALQETQYF	TGCAGTGCTCCACTACGCGGGGCCCTACAAGAGACCCAGTACTTC
TRBV12-5	-	-	TRBJ2-5	CASGLPPGQQETQYF	TGTGCTAGTGGTTTGCCCCCCGGACAGCAAGAGACCCAGTACTTC